One and the same sample provided the 22 T cell receptor beta chains below, sequenced in a study of blood T cell repertoires in COVID-19. Clones were sequenced by immunoSEQ multiplex PCR, and TCRdb holds only the in-frame ones, with some missing. The sample records over 300,000 clones, 75% to 90% being singletons. The sample taken for sequencing was PBMCs or T cells enriched from blood (not recorded which). These receptors all stem from a woman aged 40 to 49 who had recovered from COVID-19.

V gene TRBV7-3 combines with J gene TRBJ2-1, with 9 bases that match TRBD2. Germline V lookup: CDR1 SGHTA, CDR2 FQGTGA. The CDR3 is 16 amino acids. With 1 base clipped from V and 5 bases from J, the junction kept 6 bases outside the gene matches. The CDR3, as DNA: TGTGCCAGCAGCTTAAGCAGCGGGGGGCTGAACAATGAGCAGTTCTTC. Protein product: CASSLSSGGLNNEQFF.

The rearrangement uses TRBV18 and TRBJ1-1; 12 nucleotides align to TRBD1. This CDR3 has 16 residues. J gave up 7 bases and V 2 bases, and 8 bases lay outside the gene matches. From germline, CDR1 is KGHSH and CDR2 LQKENI. In nucleotides, the CDR3 is TGTGCCAGCTCACCAACTCATGGGACAGGGGGCGGTGAAGCTTTCTTT. This codes for CASSPTHGTGGGEAFF.

Notes on this clone: One end of the junction fails to match germline, which may point to a read error. The CDR3, as DNA: TGTGCCATCCAAGAAGGACAGCCCTCCCACGAGCAGTACTTC. It encodes CAIQEGQPSHEQYF. This sequence joins TRBV10-3 and TRBJ2-7, with D tentatively TRBD1 (6 bases). The length of the CDR3 is 14 residues. In germline, CDR1 is ENHRY, CDR2 SYGVKD.

The chain has TRBV4-2 and TRBJ2-7; D is unclear. The CDR3 is 15 residues long. Germline assignment: CDR1 LGHNA and CDR2 YNFKEQ. V was trimmed by 0 bases and J by 1 base, leaving 10 bases between them. CDR3 DNA: TGTGCCAGCAGCCAAGACCGTGTGGCTTCCTACGAGCAGTACTTC. It is translated as CASSQDRVASYEQYF.

The CDR3 loop reads CASSIGDPANQPQHF. The CDR3 DNA sequence: TGTGCCAGTAGTATCGGGGATCCAGCTAATCAGCCCCAGCATTTT. The genes are TRBV19 and TRBJ1-5; the D is unclear. CDR3 length: 15 residues. Per the germline V gene, CDR1 is LNHDA and CDR2 is SQIVND (reference sequence). V lost 3 bases and J lost 4, with 13 bases in between.

V and J are TRBV11-3 and TRBJ1-2; 10 bases map to TRBD1. In germline, CDR1 is SGHNT, CDR2 YENEEA. The junction had 15 bases not matched to a gene; V was cut back by 4 bases and J by 7 bases. The CDR3 loop spans 17 amino acids. DNA for the CDR3: TGTGCCAGCAGCTCAAAAGCCGGGACAGGGGAGATGGGTGGCTACACCTTC. Translated: CASSSKAGTGEMGGYTF.

This clone appeared a few times. This sequence joins TRBV7-2 and TRBJ2-1; D not certain. V lost 0 bases to trimming and J lost 5 bases, with 8 bases between them. The germline gives CDR1 SGHTA, CDR2 FQGNSA. The CDR3 sequence is 14 residues long. The CDR3 DNA reads TGTGCCAGCAGCTTAGCGTCGGTTAACAATGAGCAGTTCTTC. Translation: CASSLASVNNEQFF.

This sequence joins TRBV4-1 and TRBJ1-2, with D hard to call. CDR3 size: 14 residues. Germline lookup yields CDR1 MGHRA and CDR2 YSYEKL. The V and J ends lost 0 bases and 4 bases respectively, with 9 bases between them. Here the CDR3 DNA reads TGCGCCAGCAGCCAAGAGCGGGCCTCCTATGGCTACACCTTC. It specifies CASSQERASYGYTF.

The chain links TRBV5-1 to TRBJ2-1; D uncertain. CDR3 size: 17 residues. V dropped 4 bases and J dropped 0 bases, with 17 bases sitting between them. CDR1 is SGHRS and CDR2 is YFSETQ in the germline V gene. The CDR3: CASSPRLALDSYNEQFF. In DNA, the CDR3 is TGCGCCAGCAGCCCCAGATTAGCCTTAGACTCCTACAATGAGCAGTTCTTC.

J is TRBJ2-1 and V is TRBV19; D may be TRBD2 (6 bases). V shed 11 bases and J shed 6 bases, with 17 bases lying between them. This CDR3 is 13 amino acids long. The germline V gene has CDR1 LNHDA and CDR2 SQIVND (reference sequence). The CDR3: CASRDWGGNEQFF. Here the CDR3 DNA reads TGTGCCTCGCGGGACTGGGGTGGCAATGAGCAGTTCTTC.

The rearrangement uses TRBV5-4 and TRBJ2-2; no definite D call. V lost 0 bases to trimming and J lost 4 bases, with 4 bases between them. The CDR3 length is 13 residues. Germline loops: CDR1 SGHNT, CDR2 YYREEE (reference sequence). DNA of the CDR3: TGTGCCAGCAGCTTGGACAGCACCGGGGAGCTGTTTTTT. This translates into CASSLDSTGELFF.

This sequence joins TRBV28 and TRBJ1-4; TRBD1 matches 8 bases. V dropped 4 bases and J dropped 8; count of bases not matched to a gene: 9. The CDR3 contains 15 residues. The V gene's germline CDR1 is MDHEN and CDR2 SYDVKM. The CDR3 spells CASSSNDRGREKLFF. The CDR3 bases are TGTGCCAGCAGTTCAAACGACAGGGGAAGGGAAAAACTGTTTTTT. Full variable domain (rest looked up from reference TRBV28 and TRBJ1-4): DVKVTQSSRYLVKRTGEKVFLECVQDMDHENMFWYRQDPGLGLRLIYFSYDVKMKEKGDIPEGYSVSREKKERFSLILESASTNQTSMYLCASSSNDRGREKLFFGSGTQLSVL.

The gene calls are TRBV7-2 and TRBJ2-5, with 10 positions matching TRBD2. Per germline, CDR1 SGHTA and CDR2 FQGNSA. V dropped 3 bases and J dropped 1; count of bases not matched to a gene: 5. CDR3 size: 16 residues. The CDR3 DNA is TGTGCCAGCAGCTTCTCAGGACTAGCGGCCCAAGAGACCCAGTACTTC. Its protein product is CASSFSGLAAQETQYF.

About this clone itself: Its ends do not fully match the called genes, so a read error is possible. The chain joins TRBV7-7 to TRBJ2-1; 8 positions match TRBD2. Germline CDR1 reads SSHAT; CDR2 reads FNYEAQ (reference sequence). The CDR3 totals 14 residues. For the CDR3, the DNA is TGTGCTAGCAGCCCGACCCTAGCGGGTGGTGAGCAGTTCTTC. This sequence encodes CASSPTLAGGEQFF.

This rearrangement joins TRBV20-1 to TRBJ2-5; 8 bases map to TRBD2. This CDR3 has 15 residues. Trimming cost V 3 bases and J 2 bases; bases outside gene matches: 8. Germline V gene sequence: CDR1 DFQATT, CDR2 SNEGSKA (reference sequence). For the CDR3, the DNA is TGCAGTGCTAGTCTCAGCGGGGGTGCACAAGAGACCCAGTACTTC. Translating it yields CSASLSGGAQETQYF.

V and J are TRBV9 and TRBJ2-1, with D unclear. This CDR3 comprises 13 residues. Per germline, CDR1 SGDLS and CDR2 YYNGEE. V was pared by 0 bases and J by 8 bases, with 9 bases between. The CDR3 region is CASSVVSSDEQFF. The CDR3 region has the DNA TGTGCCAGCAGCGTAGTTAGCAGCGATGAGCAGTTCTTC.

The chain links TRBV5-1 to TRBJ2-7; 7 bases match TRBD2. From germline, CDR1 is SGHRS and CDR2 YFSETQ. This CDR3 is 14 amino acids long. With 0 bases clipped from V and 6 bases from J, the junction kept 6 bases outside the gene matches. The CDR3 protein is CASSLVGGVSEQYF. The CDR3 nucleotides are TGCGCCAGCAGCTTGGTTGGGGGGGTCTCCGAGCAGTACTTC.

The chain is built from TRBV7-3 and TRBJ2-2, with a weak D call TRBD2 (5 bases). This CDR3 is 15 amino acids long. Trimming took off 8 bases at V and 1 base at J, with 14 bases between the two ends. From germline, CDR1 is SGHTA and CDR2 FQGTGA. The CDR3 DNA sequence: TGTGCCAGCCTGGGCCAGCGGCAGAACACCGGGGAGCTGTTTTTT. Protein sequence: CASLGQRQNTGELFF.

The rearrangement links TRBV19 to TRBJ1-2; D perhaps matches TRBD1 (5 bases). The CDR3 is 15 amino acids. CDR1 LNHDA and CDR2 SQIVND come from the germline V gene (reference sequence). V was pared by 2 bases and J by 0 bases, with 10 bases between. DNA for the CDR3: TGTGCCAGTAGTATACCTGGACAAGCTAACTATGGCTACACCTTC. Its translation is CASSIPGQANYGYTF.

The chain has TRBV7-2 and TRBJ2-7; 10 bases fit TRBD2. The germline CDR1 and CDR2 sequences are SGHTA and FQGNSA. V lost 5 bases to trimming and J lost 7 bases; unmatched junction nucleotides: 11. This CDR3 is built from 15 residues. CDR3 in amino acids: CASSPSASGRNEQYF. The CDR3 DNA is TGTGCCAGCAGCCCCTCCGCTAGCGGGAGAAATGAGCAGTACTTC.

In this sample, this clone turned up once. The genes are TRBV7-2 and TRBJ2-7; 11 bases are shared with TRBD2. The CDR3 contains 16 residues. Trimming cost V 5 bases and J 4 bases; bases outside gene matches: 10. Looked up from germline, CDR1 is SGHTA and CDR2 is FQGNSA. The CDR3 loop reads CASSPRRLAGLYEQYF. In DNA form, the CDR3 reads TGTGCCAGCAGCCCCCGCCGACTAGCGGGATTATACGAGCAGTACTTC. Full variable domain (remainder filled in from reference TRBV7-2 and TRBJ2-7): GAGVSQSPSNKVTEKGKDVELRCDPISGHTALYWYRQSLGQGLEFLIYFQGNSAPDKSGLPSDRFSAERTGGSVSTLTIQRTQQEDSAVYLCASSPRRLAGLYEQYFGPGTRLTVT.

This chain links TRBV28 with TRBJ1-2; D is perhaps TRBD1 (6 bases). CDR3 length equals 18 residues. The ends were cut back, 6 bases at V and 4 bases at J, with 27 bases in the middle. In germline, CDR1 is MDHEN, CDR2 SYDVKM. The chain's CDR3 is CASRSLSIPTQGSYGYTF. CDR3 nucleotide sequence: TGTGCCAGCAGATCACTTTCAATACCGACCCAGGGGTCCTATGGCTACACCTTC.